The sequence of this T cell receptor (beta chain) was determined in a study of OX40 agonist ivuxolimab in advanced cancers. From germline, CDR1 is MNHNY and CDR2 SVGAGI (reference sequence). The length of the CDR3 is 14 residues. The V gene lost 6 bases and the J gene lost 8 bases, with 19 bases spanning the gap. Produced via immunoSEQ multiplex PCR; TCRdb's table is partial and in-frame only. Of roughly 70,000 clones listed, 88% are singletons. This receptor was taken from an adult with an advanced solid tumor such as melanoma, head and neck, liver or kidney cancer. The starting material was CD4+ or CD8+ T cells sorted from blood, obtained in a trial of the OX40 agonist ivuxolimab. This chain connects TRBV6-6 to TRBJ1-1, with TRBD1 as a possible D gene (6 bases). This CDR3 is CASSPLPGHREAFF. The CDR3, as DNA: TGTGCCAGCAGCCCGTTACCGGGACACAGAGAAGCTTTCTTT.